The source of this T cell receptor (beta chain) is a study of spatial heterogeneity in lung cancer. Turning to the study itself: The library had UMIs, and each TCR and UMI pair averaged more than ten raw reads.

TCRdb analysed the 5' RACE reads with MiXCR anew, one entry per CDR3 protein. The table lists around 2,700 distinct CDR3 sequences, about 1.9% of them singletons. This clonotype was seen at least ten times. Germline CDR1 is DFQATT and CDR2 is SNEGSKA (reference sequence). This CDR3 is built from 15 residues. Trimming removed 2 bases from V and 1 base from J; junction bases left unmatched: 7. Time point indicated: sample taken at primary tumor resection. This receptor was taken from a male donor with early-stage non-small cell lung cancer. This material consisted of normal lung tissue next to the tumor, taken at surgery. The gene calls are TRBV20-1 and TRBJ2-7; 8 bases map to TRBD2. The CDR3 sequence is CSARTPGGGSYEQYF. DNA of the CDR3: TGCAGTGCTAGAACCCCGGGGGGGGGATCCTACGAGCAGTACTTC.